The clone carrying this T cell receptor (beta chain) was seen repeatedly, ten times or more. Antigen specificity is unknown. Tregs were sorted as CD4+CD25+CD127-/low cells. This CDR3 has 16 amino acids. The V end lost 5 bases, the J end lost 1 base, and 15 bases lay between the germline ends. Germline lookup yields CDR1 MNHNS and CDR2 SASEGT. Study results and limitations: The larger-cohort validation was restricted to a single TCR beta V-J rearrangement rather than whole repertoires. Tumor Treg TCRs overlapped most with tumor naive CD4+ cells. The TCR gene usage of tumor memory CD4+ T cells clustered together with blood and lymph node memory CD4+ cells and with lymph node naive CD4+ cells.

TCRdb itself ran the 5' RACE reads through MiXCR, one entry per CDR3 protein. The sample records approximately 50,000 distinct CDR3 sequences, roughly 20% being singletons. The specimen sequenced was tumor-infiltrating Tregs sorted from the breast tumor. The chain is built from TRBV6-1 and TRBJ1-5; weak D call: TRBD1 (5 bases). The clonotype comes from a female donor with breast cancer. Here the CDR3 DNA reads TGTGCCAGCAGTAGCCGTCCGGGGGGGAGCAATCAGCCCCAGCATTTT. This gives the protein CASSSRPGGSNQPQHF.